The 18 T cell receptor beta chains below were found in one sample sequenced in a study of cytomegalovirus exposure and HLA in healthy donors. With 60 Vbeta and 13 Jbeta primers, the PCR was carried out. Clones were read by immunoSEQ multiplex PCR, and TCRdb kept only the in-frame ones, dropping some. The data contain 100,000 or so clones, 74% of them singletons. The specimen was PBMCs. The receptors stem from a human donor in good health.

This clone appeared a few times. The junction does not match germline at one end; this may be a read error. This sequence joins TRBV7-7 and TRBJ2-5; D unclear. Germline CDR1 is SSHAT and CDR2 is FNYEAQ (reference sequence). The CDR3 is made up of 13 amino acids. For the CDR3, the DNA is TGTGCTAGCAGCTTAGACCTAGTGAGGACCCAGTACTTC. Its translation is CASSLDLVRTQYF.

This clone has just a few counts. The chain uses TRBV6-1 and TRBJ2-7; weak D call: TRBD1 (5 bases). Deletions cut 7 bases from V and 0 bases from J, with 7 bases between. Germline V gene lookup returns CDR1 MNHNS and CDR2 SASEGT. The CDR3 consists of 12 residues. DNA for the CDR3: TGTGCCAGCAAGACAGTCTCCTACGAGCAGTACTTC. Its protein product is CASKTVSYEQYF.

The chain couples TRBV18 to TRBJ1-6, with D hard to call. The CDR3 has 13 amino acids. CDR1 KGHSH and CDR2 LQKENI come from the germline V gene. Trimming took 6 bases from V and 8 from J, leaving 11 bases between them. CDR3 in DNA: TGTGCCAGCTCCCCGACGGGAGATTCACCCCTCCACTTT. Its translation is CASSPTGDSPLHF.

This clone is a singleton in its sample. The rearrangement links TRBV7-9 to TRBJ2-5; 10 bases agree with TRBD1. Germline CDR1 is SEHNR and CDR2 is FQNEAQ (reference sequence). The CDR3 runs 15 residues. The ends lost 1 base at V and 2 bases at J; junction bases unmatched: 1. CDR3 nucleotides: TGTGCCAGCAGCTTAGGGACAGGGGGGCAAGAGACCCAGTACTTC. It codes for CASSLGTGGQETQYF.

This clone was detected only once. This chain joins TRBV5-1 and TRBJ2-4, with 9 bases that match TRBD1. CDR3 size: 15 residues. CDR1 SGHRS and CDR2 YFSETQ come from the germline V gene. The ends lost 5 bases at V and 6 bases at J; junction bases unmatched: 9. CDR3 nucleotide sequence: TGCGCCAGCAGGCCACCCACAGGGGGCGGAAACATTCAGTACTTC. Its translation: CASRPPTGGGNIQYF.

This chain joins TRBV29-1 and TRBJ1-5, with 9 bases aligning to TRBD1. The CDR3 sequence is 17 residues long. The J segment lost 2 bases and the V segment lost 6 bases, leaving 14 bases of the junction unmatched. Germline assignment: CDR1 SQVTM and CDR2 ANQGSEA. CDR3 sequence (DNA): TGCAGCGTAACAACCGGGACAGGGAATATCGGCAATCAGCCCCAGCATTTT. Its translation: CSVTTGTGNIGNQPQHF.

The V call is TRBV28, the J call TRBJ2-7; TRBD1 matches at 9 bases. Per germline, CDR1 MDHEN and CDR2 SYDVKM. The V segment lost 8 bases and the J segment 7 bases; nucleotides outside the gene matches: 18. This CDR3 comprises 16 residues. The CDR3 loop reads CASLSIMTGGGIEQYF. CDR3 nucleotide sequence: TGTGCCAGCCTCAGTATAATGACAGGGGGGGGGATTGAGCAGTACTTC.

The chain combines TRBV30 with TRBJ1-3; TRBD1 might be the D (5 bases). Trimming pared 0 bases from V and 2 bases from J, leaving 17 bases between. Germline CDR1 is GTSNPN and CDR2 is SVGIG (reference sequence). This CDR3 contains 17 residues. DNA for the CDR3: TGTGCCTGGAGTGTACGCTCGGGGGGGAGTACTGGAAACACCATATATTTT. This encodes CAWSVRSGGSTGNTIYF.

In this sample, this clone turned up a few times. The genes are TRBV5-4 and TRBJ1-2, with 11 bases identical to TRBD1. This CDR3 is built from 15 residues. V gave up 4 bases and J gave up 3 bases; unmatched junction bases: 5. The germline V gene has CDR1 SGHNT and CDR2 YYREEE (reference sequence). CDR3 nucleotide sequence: TGTGCCAGCAGCCCGGGGGACAGGGGGGACTATGGCTACACCTTC. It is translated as CASSPGDRGDYGYTF.

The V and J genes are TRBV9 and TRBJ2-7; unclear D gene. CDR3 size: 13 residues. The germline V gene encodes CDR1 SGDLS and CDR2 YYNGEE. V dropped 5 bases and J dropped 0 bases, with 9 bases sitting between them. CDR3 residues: CASSPRVSYEQYF. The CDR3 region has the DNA TGTGCCAGCAGTCCTCGGGTCTCCTACGAGCAGTACTTC.

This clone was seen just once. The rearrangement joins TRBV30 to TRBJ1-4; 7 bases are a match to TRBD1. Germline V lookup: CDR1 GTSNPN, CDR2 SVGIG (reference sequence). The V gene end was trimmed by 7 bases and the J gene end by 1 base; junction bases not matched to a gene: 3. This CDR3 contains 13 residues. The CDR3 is CAFRQGTNEKLFF. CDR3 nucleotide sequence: TGTGCCTTCCGACAGGGAACTAATGAAAAACTGTTTTTT.

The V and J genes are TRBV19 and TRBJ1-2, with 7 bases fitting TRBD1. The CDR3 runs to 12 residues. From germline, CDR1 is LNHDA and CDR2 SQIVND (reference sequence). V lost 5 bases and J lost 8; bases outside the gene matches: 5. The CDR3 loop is CASSHRGGGYTF. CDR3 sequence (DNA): TGTGCCAGTAGTCACAGGGGAGGCGGCTACACCTTC. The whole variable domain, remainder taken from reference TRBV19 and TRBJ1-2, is DGGITQSPKYLFRKEGQNVTLSCEQNLNHDAMYWYRQDPGQGLRLIYYSQIVNDFQKGDIAEGYSVSREKKESFPLTVTSAQKNPTAFYLCASSHRGGGYTFGSGTRLTVV.

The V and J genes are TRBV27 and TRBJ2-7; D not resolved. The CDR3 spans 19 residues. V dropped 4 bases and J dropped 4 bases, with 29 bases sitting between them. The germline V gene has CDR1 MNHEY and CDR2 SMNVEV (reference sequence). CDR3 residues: CASSSTNFRNWPSIYEQYF. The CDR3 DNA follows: TGTGCCAGCAGTTCCACGAACTTTAGAAACTGGCCTAGTATATACGAGCAGTACTTC.

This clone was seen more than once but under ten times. The CDR3 coding sequence is TGTGCCTGGGCTAGAAACAATGAGCAGTTCTTC. This gives the protein CAWARNNEQFF. The chain links TRBV30 to TRBJ2-1; D not certain. CDR3 length: 11 residues. Germline values: CDR1 GTSNPN, CDR2 SVGIG (reference sequence). Deletions cut 5 bases from V and 5 bases from J, with 7 bases between. Together with reference TRBV30 and TRBJ2-1, the CDR3 gives the full variable domain: SQTIHQWPATLVQPVGSPLSLECTVEGTSNPNLYWYRQAAGRGLQLLFYSVGIGQISSEVPQNLSASRPQDRQFILSSKKLLLSDSGFYLCAWARNNEQFFGPGTRLTVL.

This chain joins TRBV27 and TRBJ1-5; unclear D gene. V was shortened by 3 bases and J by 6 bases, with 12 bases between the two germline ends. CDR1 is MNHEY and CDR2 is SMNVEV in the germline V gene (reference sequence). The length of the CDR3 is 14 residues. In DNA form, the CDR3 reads TGTGCCAGCAGTTTGGGGAGATTCATTCAGCCCCAGCATTTT. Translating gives CASSLGRFIQPQHF.

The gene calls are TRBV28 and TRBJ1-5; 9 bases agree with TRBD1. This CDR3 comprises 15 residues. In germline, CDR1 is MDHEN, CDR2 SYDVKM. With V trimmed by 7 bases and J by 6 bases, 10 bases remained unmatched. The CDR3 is CASTAGTGLSQPQHF. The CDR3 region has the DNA TGTGCCAGCACCGCCGGGACAGGGCTCTCTCAGCCCCAGCATTTT.

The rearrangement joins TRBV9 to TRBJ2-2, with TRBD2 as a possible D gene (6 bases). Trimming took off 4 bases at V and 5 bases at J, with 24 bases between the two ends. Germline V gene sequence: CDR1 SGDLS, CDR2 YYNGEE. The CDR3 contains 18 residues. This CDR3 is CASSLGTLVAYETGELFF. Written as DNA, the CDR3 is TGTGCCAGCAGCCTGGGGACTTTGGTGGCCTACGAAACCGGGGAGCTGTTTTTT.

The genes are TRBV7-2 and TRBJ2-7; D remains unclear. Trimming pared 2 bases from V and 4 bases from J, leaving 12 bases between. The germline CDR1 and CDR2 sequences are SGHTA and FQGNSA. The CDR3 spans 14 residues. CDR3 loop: CASSLSLRDYEQYF. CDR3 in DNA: TGTGCCAGCAGCTTATCTCTCCGCGATTACGAGCAGTACTTC.